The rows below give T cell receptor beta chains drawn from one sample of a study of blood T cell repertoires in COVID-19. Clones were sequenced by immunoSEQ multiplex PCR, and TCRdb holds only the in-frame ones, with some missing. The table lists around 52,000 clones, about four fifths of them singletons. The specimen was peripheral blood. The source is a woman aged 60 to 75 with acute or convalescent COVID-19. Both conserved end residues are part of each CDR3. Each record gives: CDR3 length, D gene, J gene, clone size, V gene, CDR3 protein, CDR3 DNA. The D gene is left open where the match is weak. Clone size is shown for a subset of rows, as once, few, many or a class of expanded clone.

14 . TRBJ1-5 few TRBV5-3 CARSLEREGKPQHF TGTGCCAGAAGTTTAGAGAGGGAGGGTAAGCCCCAGCATTTT
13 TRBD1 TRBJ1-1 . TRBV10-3 CAITGGRGTEAFF TGTGCCATCACAGGGGGAAGGGGCACTGAAGCTTTCTTT
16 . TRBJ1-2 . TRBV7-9 CASSAARGETNYGYTF TGTGCCAGCAGCGCGGCCCGCGGCGAGACTAACTATGGCTACACCTTC
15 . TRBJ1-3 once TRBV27 CASSTPTGAGNTIYF TGTGCCAGCAGTACCCCGACAGGAGCTGGAAACACCATATATTTT
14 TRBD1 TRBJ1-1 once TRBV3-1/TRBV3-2 CASSPTGLNTEAFF TGTGCCAGCAGCCCGACAGGGCTGAACACTGAAGCTTTCTTT
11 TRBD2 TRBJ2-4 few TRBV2 CASAGENIQYF TGTGCCAGTGCGGGGGAAAACATTCAGTACTTC
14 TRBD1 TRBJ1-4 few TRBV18 CASSAGQGTEKLFF TGTGCCAGCTCAGCGGGACAGGGGACTGAAAAACTGTTTTTT
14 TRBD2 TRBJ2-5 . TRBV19 CASTLDGGSETQYF TGTGCCAGTACCCTAGACGGGGGGAGCGAGACCCAGTACTTC
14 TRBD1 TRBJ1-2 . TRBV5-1 CASNLGTGGSGYTF TGCGCCAGCAACCTCGGGACAGGGGGCTCTGGCTACACCTTC
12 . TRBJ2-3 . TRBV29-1 CSGEAHTDTQYF TGCAGCGGGGAGGCCCACACAGATACGCAGTATTTT
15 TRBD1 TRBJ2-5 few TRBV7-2 CASSLNYRGTETQYF TGTGCCAGCAGTTTGAATTACAGGGGGACGGAGACCCAGTACTTC
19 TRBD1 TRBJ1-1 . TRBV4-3 CASSHALGTGGELDTEAFF TGCGCCAGCAGCCATGCATTGGGGACAGGGGGCGAGTTGGACACTGAAGCTTTCTTT
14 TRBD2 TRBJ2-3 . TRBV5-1 CASSRRGNQDTQYF TGCGCCAGCAGCAGGCGGGGGAACCAAGATACGCAGTATTTT
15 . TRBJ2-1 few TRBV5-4 CASRPQGWAYNEQFF TGTGCCAGCAGACCCCAGGGGTGGGCCTACAATGAGCAGTTCTTC
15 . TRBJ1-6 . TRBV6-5 CASSTSTDYNSPLHF .
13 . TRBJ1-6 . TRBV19 CASSNQFDSPLHF TGTGCCAGTAGTAACCAGTTCGATTCACCCCTCCACTTT
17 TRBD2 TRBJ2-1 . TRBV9 CASSQPVRGASYNEQFF TGTGCCAGCAGCCAGCCGGTGCGGGGGGCCTCCTACAATGAGCAGTTCTTC
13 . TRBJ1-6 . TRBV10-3 CAISETVESPLHF TGTGCCATCAGTGAGACAGTTGAGTCACCCCTCCACTTT
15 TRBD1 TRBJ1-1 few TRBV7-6 CASSLRTGLNTEAFF TGTGCCAGCAGCTTGAGGACAGGGTTGAACACTGAAGCTTTCTTT
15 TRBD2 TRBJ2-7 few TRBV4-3 CASSQDGLAGSGQYF TGCGCCAGCAGCCAAGATGGACTAGCCGGATCGGGGCAGTACTTC
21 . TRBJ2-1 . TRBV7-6 CASSPGHTEEQFLSSYNEQFF TGTGCCAGCAGCCCCGGACATACGGAAGAACAATTTTTAAGCTCCTACAATGAGCAGTTCTTC
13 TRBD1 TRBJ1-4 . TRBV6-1 CASSEAGTGRLFF TGTGCCAGCAGTGAAGCGGGGACAGGGCGGCTGTTTTTT
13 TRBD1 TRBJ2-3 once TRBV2 CASRMTGADTQYF TGTGCCAGCAGAATGACAGGGGCAGATACGCAGTATTTT
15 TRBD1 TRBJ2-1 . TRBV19 CASSPDRVSYNEQFF TGTGCCAGTAGCCCTGACAGGGTATCCTACAATGAGCAGTTCTTC
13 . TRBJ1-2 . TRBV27 CASSLWFGYGYTF TGTGCCAGCAGTTTATGGTTCGGCTATGGCTACACCTTC
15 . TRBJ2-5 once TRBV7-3 CASSLGWTAEETQYF TGTGCCAGCAGCTTAGGTTGGACAGCCGAAGAGACCCAGTACTTC
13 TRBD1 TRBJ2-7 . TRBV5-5 CASSDTTGYEQYF TGTGCCAGCAGCGACACGACAGGGTATGAGCAGTACTTC
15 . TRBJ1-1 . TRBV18 CASSPLEGGGTEAFF TGTGCCAGCTCACCGCTAGAGGGAGGGGGCACTGAAGCTTTCTTT
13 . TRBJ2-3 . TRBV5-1 CASSAGFADTQYF TGCGCCAGCAGCGCGGGGTTCGCAGATACGCAGTATTTT
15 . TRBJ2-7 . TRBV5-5 CASSIQTGRGDEQYF TGTGCCAGCAGCATACAGACGGGCCGGGGAGACGAGCAGTACTTC
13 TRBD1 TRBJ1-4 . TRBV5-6 CASSLQGAGKLFF TGTGCCAGCAGCTTGCAGGGGGCCGGAAAACTGTTTTTT
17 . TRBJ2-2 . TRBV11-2 CASSLVLLGRGTGELFF TGTGCCAGCAGCTTAGTGTTGCTGGGCCGGGGGACCGGGGAGCTGTTTTTT
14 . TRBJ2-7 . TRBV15 CATSRESGTYEQYF TGTGCCACCAGCAGAGAGTCAGGGACCTACGAGCAGTACTTC
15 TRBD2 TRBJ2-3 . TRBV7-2 CASSSASGGADTQYF TGTGCCAGCAGCTCGGCTTCGGGAGGAGCAGATACGCAGTATTTT
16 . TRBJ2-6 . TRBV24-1 CATSDYGLAGANVLTF TGTGCCACCAGTGATTACGGGTTGGCTGGGGCCAACGTCCTGACTTTC
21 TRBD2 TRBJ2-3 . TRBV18 CASSPPRLAGDGVGGTDTQYF TGTGCCAGCTCACCACCGCGGCTAGCGGGGGACGGGGTTGGAGGCACAGATACGCAGTATTTT
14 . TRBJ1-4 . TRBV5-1 CASSLDTTNEKLFF TGCGCCAGCAGCTTGGACACAACTAATGAAAAACTGTTTTTT
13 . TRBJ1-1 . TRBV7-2 CATRDSINTEAFF TGTGCCACCAGAGACAGCATAAACACTGAAGCTTTCTTT
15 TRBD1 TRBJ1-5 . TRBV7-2 CASSPTQGAAQPQHF TGTGCCAGCAGCCCAACACAGGGGGCGGCTCAGCCCCAGCATTTT
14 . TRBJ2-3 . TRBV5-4 CASSLTPGTDTQYF TGTGCCAGCAGCTTGACCCCGGGCACAGATACGCAGTATTTT
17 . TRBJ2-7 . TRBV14 CASSQEGWETRSYEQYF TGTGCCAGCAGCCAAGAAGGGTGGGAGACCCGAAGCTACGAGCAGTACTTC
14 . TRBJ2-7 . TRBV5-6 CASSLGGSSYEQYF TGTGCCAGCAGCCTGGGAGGCTCCTCCTACGAGCAGTACTTC
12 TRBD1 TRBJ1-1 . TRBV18 CASSDRATEAFF TGTGCCAGCTCAGACAGGGCCACTGAAGCTTTCTTT
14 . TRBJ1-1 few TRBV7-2 CASTFGGGRTEAFF TGTGCCAGCACCTTCGGGGGAGGGAGGACTGAAGCTTTCTTT
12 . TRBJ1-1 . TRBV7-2 CASSFVRTEAFF TGTGCCAGCAGTTTTGTCCGCACTGAAGCTTTCTTT
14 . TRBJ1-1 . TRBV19 CASSILGGDTEAFF TGTGCCAGTAGTATCCTAGGGGGGGACACTGAAGCTTTCTTT
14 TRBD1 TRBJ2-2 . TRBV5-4 CASSGGQAGGELFF TGTGCCAGCAGCGGGGGACAGGCCGGCGGGGAGCTGTTTTTT